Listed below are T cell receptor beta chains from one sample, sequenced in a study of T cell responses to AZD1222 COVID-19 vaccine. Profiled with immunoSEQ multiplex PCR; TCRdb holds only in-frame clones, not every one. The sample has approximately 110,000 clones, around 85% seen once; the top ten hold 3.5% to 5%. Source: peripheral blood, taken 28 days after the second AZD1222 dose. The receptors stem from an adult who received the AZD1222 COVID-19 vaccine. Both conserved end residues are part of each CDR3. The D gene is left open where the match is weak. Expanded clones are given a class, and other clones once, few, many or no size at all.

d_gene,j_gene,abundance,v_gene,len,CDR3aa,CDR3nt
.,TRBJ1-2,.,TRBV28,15,CASSPGRWGYYGYTF,TGTGCCAGCAGTCCCGGGCGGTGGGGGTACTATGGCTACACCTTC
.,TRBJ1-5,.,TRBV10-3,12,CAISAENQPQHF,TGTGCCATCAGTGCAGAGAATCAGCCCCAGCATTTT
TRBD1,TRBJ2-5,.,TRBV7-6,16,CASSPVGQGAAETQYF,TGTGCCAGCAGTCCCGTTGGACAGGGGGCGGCGGAGACCCAGTACTTC
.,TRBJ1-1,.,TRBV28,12,CASKQRNTEAFF,TGTGCCAGCAAGCAGAGAAACACTGAAGCTTTCTTT
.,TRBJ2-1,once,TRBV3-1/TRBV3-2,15,CASSQDYRGTNEQFF,TGTGCCAGCAGCCAAGATTATCGGGGAACCAATGAGCAGTTCTTC
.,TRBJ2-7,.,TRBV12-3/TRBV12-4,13,CASKHRSSYEQYF,TGTGCCAGCAAGCACAGGAGCTCCTACGAGCAGTACTTC
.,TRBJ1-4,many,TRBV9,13,CASSSRQFEKLFF,TGTGCCAGCAGCTCCCGACAGTTTGAAAAACTGTTTTTT
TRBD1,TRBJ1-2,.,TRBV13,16,CASSLPGQGVNYGYTF,TGTGCCAGCAGCTTACCCGGACAGGGTGTGAACTATGGCTACACCTTC
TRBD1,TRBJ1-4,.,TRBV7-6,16,CASSPETGWTNEKLFF,TGTGCCAGCAGCCCAGAGACAGGGTGGACTAATGAAAAACTGTTTTTT
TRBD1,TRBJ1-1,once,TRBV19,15,CASRNSGTENTEAFF,TGTGCCAGTAGGAACTCCGGGACAGAGAACACTGAAGCTTTCTTT
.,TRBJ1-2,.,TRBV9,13,CASSPSPSYGYTF,TGTGCCAGCAGCCCCAGCCCAAGCTATGGCTACACCTTC
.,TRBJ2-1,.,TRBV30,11,CAWDPGDEQFF,TGTGCCTGGGATCCAGGGGATGAGCAGTTCTTC
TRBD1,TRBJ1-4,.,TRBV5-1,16,CASSLVIGQANEKLFF,TGCGCCAGCAGCTTGGTTATTGGACAGGCTAATGAAAAACTGTTTTTT
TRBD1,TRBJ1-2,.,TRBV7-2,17,CASSLVRTGGALYGYTF,TGTGCCAGCAGCTTAGTACGGACAGGGGGCGCCCTCTATGGCTACACCTTC
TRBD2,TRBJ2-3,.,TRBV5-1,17,CASSPPLAGGGTDTQYF,TGCGCCAGCAGCCCCCCACTAGCGGGGGGTGGCACAGATACGCAGTATTTT
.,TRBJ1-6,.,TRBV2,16,CASSDVGGRDNSPLHF,TGTGCCAGCAGTGACGTGGGAGGGAGGGATAATTCACCCCTCCACTTT
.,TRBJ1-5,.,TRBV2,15,CASSEQGDSNQPQHF,TGTGCCAGCAGTGAACAAGGGGATAGCAATCAGCCCCAGCATTTT
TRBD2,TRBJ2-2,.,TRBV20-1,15,CSASSGGARTGELFF,TGCAGTGCTAGTAGCGGGGGGGCCCGCACCGGGGAGCTGTTTTTT
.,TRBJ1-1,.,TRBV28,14,CASSLERGGTEAFF,TGTGCCAGCAGTTTAGAACGAGGGGGCACTGAAGCTTTCTTT
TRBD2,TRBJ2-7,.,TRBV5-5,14,CASSFFMGGYEQYF,TGTGCCAGCAGCTTTTTCATGGGGGGGTACGAGCAGTACTTC
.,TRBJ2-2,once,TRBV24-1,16,CATSELDGGNTGELFF,TGTGCCACCAGTGAACTCGACGGAGGGAACACCGGGGAGCTGTTTTTT
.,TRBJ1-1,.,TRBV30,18,CAWTGGGAQSSVVAEAFF,TGTGCCTGGACCGGAGGTGGGGCCCAAAGCTCCGTAGTAGCTGAAGCTTTCTTT
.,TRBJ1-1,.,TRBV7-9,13,CASSLQDSSEAFF,TGTGCCAGCAGCTTACAGGACAGCTCTGAAGCTTTCTTT
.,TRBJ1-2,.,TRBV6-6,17,CASSRGGQGKTNYGYTF,TGTGCCAGCAGTCGAGGTGGGCAGGGGAAAACTAACTATGGCTACACCTTC
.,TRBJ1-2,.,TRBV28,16,CASSSPISSWLYGYTF,TGTGCCAGCAGTTCCCCGATCTCCTCATGGCTTTATGGCTACACCTTC
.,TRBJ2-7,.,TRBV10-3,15,CAISDPGRTSYEQYF,TGTGCCATCAGTGACCCCGGCAGAACTTCCTACGAGCAGTACTTC
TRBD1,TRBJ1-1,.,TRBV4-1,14,CASSQGQGNTEAFF,TGCGCCAGCAGCCAGGGACAGGGGAACACTGAAGCTTTCTTT
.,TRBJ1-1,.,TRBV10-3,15,CAISESQPVNTEAFF,TGTGCCATCAGTGAGTCCCAACCGGTGAACACTGAAGCTTTCTTT
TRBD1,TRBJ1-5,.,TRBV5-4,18,CASSISGQGLYSNQPQHF,TGTGCCAGCAGCATCTCCGGACAGGGACTTTATAGCAATCAGCCCCAGCATTTT
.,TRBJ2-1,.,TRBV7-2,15,CASSPRWGDGNEQFF,TGTGCCAGCAGCCCCCGGTGGGGGGATGGCAATGAGCAGTTCTTC
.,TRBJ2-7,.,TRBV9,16,CASSVEGLAGYYEQYF,TGTGCCAGCAGCGTAGAAGGTCTAGCCGGCTACTACGAGCAGTACTTC
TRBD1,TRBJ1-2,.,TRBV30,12,CALPRGQYGYTF,TGTGCCTTACCCCGGGGACAGTATGGCTACACCTTC
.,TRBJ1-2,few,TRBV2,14,CASFRGGTQYGYTF,TGTGCCAGCTTCCGTGGGGGGACTCAATATGGCTACACCTTC
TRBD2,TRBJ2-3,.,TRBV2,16,CASSAGTSGYTDTQYF,TGTGCCAGCAGCGCGGGCACTAGCGGTTACACAGATACGCAGTATTTT
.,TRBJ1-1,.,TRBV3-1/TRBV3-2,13,CASSQVVGVEAFF,TGTGCCAGCAGCCAAGTAGTAGGAGTTGAAGCTTTCTTT
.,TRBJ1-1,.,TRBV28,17,CASSPDRTSWVNTEAFF,TGTGCCAGCAGTCCGGACAGAACTTCATGGGTGAACACTGAAGCTTTCTTT
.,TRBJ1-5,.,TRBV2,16,CASLAGGQRRNQPQHF,TGTGCCAGCCTTGCCGGGGGGCAAAGGAGGAATCAGCCCCAGCATTTT
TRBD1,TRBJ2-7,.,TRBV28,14,CASSKTGGRYEQYF,TGTGCCAGCAGCAAAACAGGGGGTCGATACGAGCAGTACTTC
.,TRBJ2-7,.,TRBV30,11,CAWSTSYEQYF,TGTGCCTGGAGTACTTCCTACGAGCAGTACTTC
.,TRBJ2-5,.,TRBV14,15,CASSQDRTKQETQYF,TGTGCCAGCAGCCAAGATAGGACAAAACAAGAGACCCAGTACTTC
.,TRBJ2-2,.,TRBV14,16,CASSQDEEGRGGELFF,TGTGCCAGCAGCCAAGACGAGGAGGGGCGAGGCGGGGAGCTGTTTTTT
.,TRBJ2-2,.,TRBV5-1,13,CASSLGTAGELFF,TGCGCCAGCAGCCTCGGGACGGCCGGGGAGCTGTTTTTT
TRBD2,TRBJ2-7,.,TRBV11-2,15,CASSFGGVLSYEQYF,TGTGCCAGCAGCTTCGGGGGGGTTCTATCCTACGAGCAGTACTTC
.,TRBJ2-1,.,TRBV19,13,CASSIPPYNEQFF,TGTGCCAGTAGTATACCGCCCTACAACGAGCAGTTCTTC
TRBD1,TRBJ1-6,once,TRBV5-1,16,CASSLGAGGAESPLHF,TGCGCCAGCAGCTTGGGGGCAGGGGGCGCGGAGTCACCCCTCCACTTT
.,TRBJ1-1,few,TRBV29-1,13,CSVEVGKGHEAFF,TGCAGCGTTGAAGTGGGGAAGGGGCATGAAGCTTTCTTT
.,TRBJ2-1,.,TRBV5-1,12,CASSLGTHEQFF,TGCGCCAGCAGCTTGGGGACTCATGAGCAGTTCTTC
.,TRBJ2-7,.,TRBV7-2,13,CASSLALSGEQYF,TGTGCCAGCAGCTTAGCATTGAGTGGCGAGCAGTACTTC
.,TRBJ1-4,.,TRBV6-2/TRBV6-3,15,CASSGDFSANEKLFF,TGTGCCAGCAGTGGGGACTTCTCGGCTAATGAAAAACTGTTTTTT
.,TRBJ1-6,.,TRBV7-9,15,CASSLGHDNNSPLHF,TGTGCCAGCAGCTTAGGGCACGATAATAATTCACCCCTCCACTTT
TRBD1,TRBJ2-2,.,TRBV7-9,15,CASSLGQGTIGELFF,TGTGCCAGCAGCTTGGGACAGGGGACGATCGGGGAGCTGTTTTTT
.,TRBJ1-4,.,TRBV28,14,CASSQGGTNEKLFF,TGTGCCAGCAGCCAAGGGGGAACTAATGAAAAACTGTTTTTT
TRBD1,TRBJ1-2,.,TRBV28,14,CASTRQGAGYGYTF,TGTGCCAGCACCCGACAGGGGGCAGGGTATGGCTACACCTTC
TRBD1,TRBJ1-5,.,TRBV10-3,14,CAISEQGAGQPQHF,TGTGCCATCAGTGAGCAGGGGGCAGGTCAGCCCCAGCATTTT
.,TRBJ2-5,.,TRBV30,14,CAWNRGGGRETQYF,TGTGCCTGGAACAGGGGAGGAGGTAGGGAGACCCAGTACTTC